A single sample is the source of the 6 T cell receptor beta chains below, sequenced in a study of T cell responses to AZD1222 COVID-19 vaccine. Only in-frame clones appear in the TCRdb table, and some are missing; sequencing was by immunoSEQ multiplex PCR. The sample includes around 84,000 clones, approximately 90% of them seen just once. The specimen was peripheral blood, collected on day 0 of AZD1222 vaccination. The source is an adult in good health.

The chain uses TRBV19 and TRBJ1-1, with D tentatively TRBD1 (5 bases). Looked up from germline, CDR1 is LNHDA and CDR2 is SQIVND (reference sequence). Trimming stripped 4 bases from V and 2 bases from J, with 11 bases between. The length of the CDR3 is 14 residues. In nucleotides, the CDR3 is TGTGCCAGTAGTACGGGCAGGGAAAACACTGAAGCTTTCTTT. This codes for CASSTGRENTEAFF.

This sequence joins TRBV5-4 and TRBJ2-7; D is undetermined. Trimming removed 0 bases from V and 2 bases from J, with 6 bases in between. This CDR3 contains 13 residues. Germline V CDR1 and CDR2: SGHNT, YYREEE (reference sequence). CDR3 amino acids: CASSLGDTYEQYF. CDR3 coding DNA: TGTGCCAGCAGCTTGGGAGATACCTACGAGCAGTACTTC.

The rearrangement uses TRBV11-2 and TRBJ1-4; D gene ambiguous. This CDR3 spans 15 amino acids. CDR1 SGHAT and CDR2 FQNNGV come from the germline V gene. V shed 5 bases and J shed 4 bases, with 14 bases lying between them. The CDR3 region is CASSPGRKDNEKLFF. CDR3 coding DNA: TGTGCCAGCAGCCCCGGACGTAAAGATAATGAAAAACTGTTTTTT. Filled out from reference TRBV11-2 and TRBJ1-4, the complete variable domain reads EAGVAQSPRYKIIEKRQSVAFWCNPISGHATLYWYQQILGQGPKLLIQFQNNGVVDDSQLPKDRFSAERLKGVDSTLKIQPAKLEDSAVYLCASSPGRKDNEKLFFGSGTQLSVL.

The chain employs TRBV18 and TRBJ2-7; D is unclear. This CDR3 contains 13 residues. Trimming took 3 bases from V and 4 from J, leaving 10 bases between them. Germline CDR1 reads KGHSH; CDR2 reads LQKENI. CDR3 nucleotide sequence: TGTGCCAGCTCACCCTCCGGCTTATACGAGCAGTACTTC. It translates to CASSPSGLYEQYF.

V and J are TRBV7-2 and TRBJ1-2; no reliable D call. Germline assignment: CDR1 SGHTA and CDR2 FQGNSA. Trimming cost V 1 base and J 2 bases, with 5 bases left between them. The CDR3 runs 13 residues. The CDR3 spells CASSLELNYGYTF. CDR3 in DNA: TGTGCCAGCAGCTTAGAACTGAACTATGGCTACACCTTC.

The gene calls are TRBV28 and TRBJ1-2; D uncertain. This CDR3 spans 13 amino acids. Germline V gene sequence: CDR1 MDHEN, CDR2 SYDVKM. The V end was cut by 5 bases, the J end by 4 bases, with 11 bases between. This CDR3 reads CASSPLAAYGYTF. The CDR3 nucleotides read TGTGCCAGCAGTCCCCTAGCGGCCTATGGCTACACCTTC.